This T cell receptor (beta chain) was found in a study of cytomegalovirus exposure and HLA in healthy donors. From germline, CDR1 is LNHDA and CDR2 SQIVND (reference sequence). The germline V and J ends were trimmed by 4 bases and 5 bases, with 14 bases remaining between them. This CDR3 spans 15 amino acids. Measured with immunoSEQ multiplex PCR; TCRdb has only the in-frame clones, and not every one. Of 85,000 to 120,000 clones in the sample, less than 95% were seen once. The receptor's source is a woman under 30 in good health and CMV-seronegative. The rearrangement joins TRBV19 to TRBJ1-4, with D possibly TRBD1 on 6 matching bases. The specimen sequenced was PBMCs. The CDR3 DNA follows: TGTGCCAGTAGTAATATTGGACAGATGAATGAAAAACTGTTTTTT. It encodes CASSNIGQMNEKLFF.